This T cell receptor (beta chain) was recorded in a study of blood T cell repertoires in COVID-19 (dated by TCRdb to 2020 to 2021). As for the study more broadly: Collaborator samples came from the United States, Italy and Spain and covered acute and convalescent phases of COVID-19. The prospective study material was composed of cDNA or gDNA derived from T cells, B-cell-depleted T cells, or PBMCs. Subjects who had been exposed to COVID-19, were actively infected with it, or had recovered from it provided the deeply sampled blood TCRbeta repertoires that made up the dataset. The repertoires were released in a freely available public database intended as a resource for research on the immune response to SARS-CoV-2. Samples were obtained from the ongoing ImmuneRACE study (first 160 participants) and from 1,254 subjects provided by 6 global collaborators. The sample metadata nearly always contained a de-identified subject ID, COVID-19 status, age in years and sex. Where available, HLA class I and class II types were obtained from metadata supplied by the sample provider rather than from assay-based typing. Study-wide findings and limitations: The amount of clinical and demographic metadata varied by source and participant and was provided uncurated.

TCRbeta CDR3 regions were amplified from genomic DNA using the immunoSEQ Assay, a bias-controlled multiplex PCR. The authors' pipeline ran thus. The number of nucleated cells in each sample was estimated by amplification of reference gene primers within the assay. To quantify the absolute abundance of each unique TCRbeta CDR3 rearrangement, sequence reads were collapsed and filtered. For each sample, productive Simpson clonality was calculated as the square root of Simpson's diversity index across productive rearrangements. The immuneACCESS repertoire file appears here via TCRdb, limited to in-frame rearrangements. These files lack a portion of the clones; in checked studies, under half of the deficit traces to unresolved V genes, and the cause of the others is not known. V, J and clone size are taken as reported in that table, and D and trimming were inferred from the DNA itself. The sample table lists about 160,000 clones, 80% to 90% of them with a count of one. Of the sample, under 13% falls within the top ten clones.

Trimming removed 1 base from V and 5 bases from J, leaving 15 bases between the germline ends. CDR1 and CDR2 (SGHTA, FQGNSA) derive from the germline V gene. The CDR3 has 15 amino acids, counting the end cysteine and phenylalanine. Just CDR3 DNA is preserved here, 45 bases in frame from base 1. A word on this clone: No antigen is known for it. One base away there is no much larger clone; base qualities are not given.

Collaborating institutions collected whole blood in K2EDTA tubes following their own protocols. For TCRbeta analysis, collaborator samples were shipped as frozen whole blood, as isolated PBMCs, or as DNA extracted from either sample type. Sequencing was done on a sample of peripheral blood. This sequence originates from a human donor in a cohort sampled during active COVID-19. The chain is made from TRBV7-2 and TRBJ2-7, with a tentative D gene TRBD2 over 6 matching bases. CDR3 loop: CASSLVGGTGDEQYF. The sequenced DNA: TGTGCCAGCAGCTTAGTCGGCGGGACCGGAGACGAGCAGTACTTC.